This T cell receptor (beta chain) comes out of a study of cytomegalovirus exposure and HLA in healthy donors. The CDR3 loop spans 12 amino acids. In germline, CDR1 is GTSNPN, CDR2 SVGIG (reference sequence). V was clipped by 1 base and J by 3 bases, with 4 bases between them. This clone was seen a few times. The PCR had 60 Vbeta and 13 Jbeta primers. The assay was immunoSEQ multiplex PCR, and TCRdb's table has in-frame clones only and misses some. There are roughly 170,000 clones in the sample; approximately 82% occur only once, and about 1.6% lies in the top ten. The TCR was taken from a male donor in good health and CMV-seronegative. The chain joins TRBV30 to TRBJ1-3; D is unclear. Specimen: PBMCs. This chain's CDR3 is CAWSDSGNTIYF. CDR3 DNA: TGTGCCTGGAGTGACAGTGGAAACACCATATATTTT.